This entry is about one T cell receptor beta chain. Its antigen is still unknown. The sample comes from a study of monozygotic twins with inflammatory bowel disease. Notes on the study in general: A reduction in TCRbeta diversity (inverse Simpson) was seen in IBD patients relative to healthy co-twins.

TCRdb reworked the 5' RACE reads into one entry per CDR3 protein, no DNA. This sample's clone table lists fewer than 350,000 distinct CDR3 sequences. The germline CDR1 and CDR2 sequences are MGHRA and YSYEKL. The CDR3 has 18 residues. Sequencing was carried out using blood. This sequence originates from a human donor with ulcerative colitis or Crohn's disease, or a healthy co-twin of an affected twin (not recorded which). This chain uses TRBV4-1 with TRBJ1-6; TCRdb proposes TRBD1, but this gene call is untestable without DNA. CDR3 protein: CASSQEDRGSHTNSPLHF.